There are a few counts of the clone carrying this T cell receptor (beta chain). Construction of TCR beta libraries relied on iRepertoire HTBI primers and on Arm-PCR targeting CDR3 regions. In TCRdb, the multiplex PCR reads were re-called with MiXCR into one record per CDR3 protein. The table lists about 470,000 distinct CDR3 sequences, just under 15% of them singletons, with about a sixth in the top ten. This sample is part of a study of regulatory T cells in long-lasting Graves disease. The time point is: newly diagnosed GD, antithyroid drugs for less than 3 months. The TCR library was prepared using RNA isolated from PBMCs. The patient group derived from an endocrinology department in Xi'an, China. The same sample was also used in a study of T cells in Graves' hyperthyroidism and ophthalmopathy. That work states: The HTBI primer set was used in a first-round RT-PCR of the TCR CDR3.

The input for sequencing was peripheral blood mononuclear cells (PBMCs), taken at new diagnosis, from a patient treated with antithyroid drugs. The source is a woman in her twenties or thirties with Graves disease.

The CDR3 here is CASSLGQGKAEAFF. The DNA for the CDR3 is TGTGCCAGCAGCCTGGGACAGGGGAAGGCTGAAGCTTTCTTT. The chain couples TRBV6-1 to TRBJ1-1; TRBD1 matches 10 bases. V lost 6 bases to trimming and J lost 6 bases; unmatched junction nucleotides: 7. The CDR3 totals 14 residues. Per the germline V gene, CDR1 is MNHNS and CDR2 is SASEGT.